A selection of T cell receptor beta chains follows, all from one sample in a study of T cells in Graves' hyperthyroidism and ophthalmopathy. TCRdb reanalysed the multiplex PCR reads using MiXCR and keeps one entry per CDR3 protein. Of hundreds of thousands of distinct CDR3 sequences listed, roughly 17% are singletons. Sequencing was performed on blood. Receptors originate from a woman under 40 with Graves' hyperthyroidism. Each CDR3 is given with its conserved first and last residue. A D gene is named only where the DNA matches it firmly. Clone size is not always given. Where it is, it says once, few, many or a class for expanded clones.

J gene,V gene,D gene,clone size,CDR3 protein,CDR3 DNA
TRBJ2-2,TRBV2,TRBD2,many,CASRKGLGGSGELFF,TGTGCCAGCAGGAAGGGACTAGGAGGGTCCGGGGAGCTGTTTTTT
TRBJ2-1,TRBV3-1,.,many,CASSHYATDNEQFF,TGTGCCAGCAGTCACTACGCGACGGACAATGAGCAGTTCTTC
TRBJ2-5,TRBV2,TRBD1,many,CASSQTGVETQYF,TGTGCCAGCAGTCAGACAGGGGTGGAGACCCAGTACTTC
TRBJ1-1,TRBV5-8,TRBD1,.,CASSRYRGRFTEAFF,TGTGCCAGCAGCAGATACAGGGGGCGCTTCACTGAAGCTTTCTTT
TRBJ1-1,TRBV12-3/TRBV12-4,.,many,CASKDVHNTEAFF,TGTGCCAGCAAGGACGTACATAACACTGAAGCTTTCTTT
TRBJ1-6,TRBV20-1,TRBD1,.,CSARGQQDYNSPLHF,TGCAGTGCTAGGGGACAGCAAGACTATAATTCACCCCTCCACTTT
TRBJ2-3,TRBV19,.,few,CASKDRPISTDTQYF,TGTGCCAGTAAGGACAGACCGATAAGCACAGATACGCAGTATTTT
TRBJ2-7,TRBV11-3,.,few,CASSSPDTYEQYF,TGTGCCAGCAGCTCCCCGGACACCTACGAGCAGTACTTC
TRBJ2-7,TRBV7-9,TRBD1,.,CASSLGFGTGSYEQYF,TGTGCCAGCAGCTTAGGTTTCGGGACAGGGTCCTACGAGCAGTACTTC
TRBJ2-7,TRBV11-2,.,many,CASSLVAQGYEQYF,TGTGCCAGCAGCTTAGTGGCACAAGGCTACGAGCAGTACTTC
TRBJ2-7,TRBV19,.,few,CASSNPGNSYEQYF,TGTGCCAGTAGTAACCCGGGAAACTCCTACGAGCAGTACTTC
TRBJ2-1,TRBV3-1,.,many,CASSLEENEQFF,TGTGCCAGCAGCCTAGAGGAAAATGAGCAGTTCTTC
TRBJ2-3,TRBV20-1,.,few,CSATPLITDTQYF,TGCAGTGCTACCCCTCTCATTACAGATACGCAGTATTTT
TRBJ2-2,TRBV28,TRBD2,.,CASSFEAGGPIGEPFF,TGTGCCAGCAGTTTCGAAGCGGGAGGGCCTATCGGGGAGCCGTTTTTT
TRBJ2-1,TRBV6-1,.,few,CASSGGASLANEQFF,TGTGCCAGCAGTGGGGGGGCTAGTCTTGCCAATGAGCAGTTCTTC
TRBJ2-7,TRBV27,.,many,CASSFRQRTYEQYF,TGTGCCAGCAGTTTTCGTCAGCGGACCTACGAGCAGTACTTC
TRBJ1-1,TRBV5-1,.,few,CASSLAGATEAFF,TGCGCCAGCAGCTTAGCAGGTGCCACTGAAGCTTTCTTT
TRBJ1-4,TRBV11-2,.,many,CASSLVWPSTNEKLFF,TGTGCCAGCAGCTTAGTCTGGCCCTCAACTAATGAAAAACTGTTTTTT
TRBJ2-4,TRBV7-9,.,many,CASSFEDIQYF,TGTGCCAGCAGCTTCGAAGACATTCAGTACTTC
TRBJ2-2,TRBV11-1,.,few,CASSFARGPHANTGELFF,TGTGCCAGCAGCTTCGCAAGGGGACCACATGCGAACACCGGGGAGCTGTTTTTT
TRBJ1-5,TRBV11-2,TRBD1,.,CASSSQGAGYQPQHF,TGTGCCAGCAGCTCACAGGGGGCAGGGTATCAGCCCCAGCATTTT
TRBJ2-1,TRBV11-3,.,many,CASSLRTKPNEQFF,TGTGCCAGCAGCTTAAGGACTAAACCCAATGAGCAGTTCTTC
TRBJ2-7,TRBV20-1,TRBD2,many,CSATRTSGSSEYEQYF,TGCAGTGCTACCAGGACTAGCGGGAGCTCAGAGTACGAGCAGTACTTC
TRBJ1-5,TRBV28,.,many,CASSLRAGIQPQHF,TGTGCCAGCAGTTTAAGGGCCGGTATTCAGCCCCAGCATTTT
TRBJ1-2,TRBV7-3,.,.,CASSLGPRDIINGYTF,TGTGCCAGCAGCTTGGGGCCCCGGGACATCATAAATGGCTACACCTTC
TRBJ1-6,TRBV28,.,.,CASSFETAIPLHF,TGTGCCAGCAGTTTTGAGACGGCCATACCCCTCCACTTT
TRBJ1-2,TRBV20-1,.,.,CSAPLGGNYVYTF,TGCAGTGCCCCGCTTGGGGGTAACTATGTCTACACCTTC
TRBJ2-1,TRBV4-2,.,few,CASSQDSRKATYNEQFF,TGTGCCAGCAGCCAAGACTCTCGCAAAGCCACCTACAATGAGCAGTTCTTC
TRBJ2-6,TRBV4-2,TRBD1,.,CASSAHTGTGGFGANVLTF,TGTGCCAGCAGCGCCCACACCGGGACAGGGGGTTTTGGGGCCAACGTCCTGACTTTC
TRBJ2-3,TRBV28,.,.,CASREEGLSTDTQYF,TGTGCCAGCAGAGAGGAGGGGTTGAGCACAGATACGCAGTATTTT
TRBJ2-5,TRBV12-3/TRBV12-4,TRBD1,.,CASSPMAGTGGGQETQYF,TGTGCCAGCAGCCCCATGGCCGGGACAGGGGGCGGCCAAGAGACCCAGTACTTC
TRBJ2-1,TRBV6-2/TRBV6-3,.,few,CASKGVLYNEQFF,TGTGCCAGCAAAGGTGTTCTCTACAATGAGCAGTTCTTC